These T cell receptor beta chains were read from a single sample in a study of OX40 agonist ivuxolimab in advanced cancers. The protocol was immunoSEQ multiplex PCR, while the TCRdb copy is restricted to in-frame clones and leaves out a portion. The data show about 95,000 clones, with roughly nine tenths seen just once and roughly 2.5% held by the top ten. Material: CD4+ or CD8+ T cells sorted from blood, obtained in a trial of the OX40 agonist ivuxolimab. The receptors come from an adult with an advanced solid tumor such as melanoma, head and neck, liver or kidney cancer. The conserved cysteine and the conserved F or W are not part of the CDR3 here. Fields, in order: V gene, J gene, clone size, CDR3 protein. Only some rows state a clone size, as once, few, many or a class for expanded clones.

TRBV29-1	TRBJ2-1	NA	SVERVFGDEQF
TRBV28	TRBJ2-7	NA	ASSSGLYEQY
TRBV4-1	TRBJ1-5	NA	ASSQDWAAQRH
TRBV5-8	TRBJ2-7	NA	ASSRLEQY
TRBV2	TRBJ1-5	NA	ASSDPGGGGNQPQH
TRBV18	TRBJ2-7	NA	ASSPPRGEYEQY
TRBV7-8	TRBJ2-1	few	ASSLAANSEQF
TRBV6-5	TRBJ2-3	NA	ASSQGRSSTDTQY
TRBV5-1	TRBJ2-3	NA	ASSPPVADTQY
TRBV18	TRBJ2-1	NA	ASSPNTGTSGSEQF
TRBV12-2	TRBJ2-1	NA	ASRLDSEGPYNEQF
TRBV6-6	TRBJ1-1	NA	ASSYDPNTEAF
TRBV7-9	TRBJ2-7	NA	ASIQEGTQY
TRBV19	TRBJ2-2	NA	ASTSRAGELF
TRBV6-5	TRBJ2-3	once	ATSWNLAGVADTQY